This TCR beta chain was found in a study of blood T cell repertoires in COVID-19. Background on the study: Donors in the United States, Italy and Spain gave samples during acute or convalescent COVID-19.

In the study's own analysis: Amplification with reference gene primers provided the estimates of nucleated cell counts. TCRdb keeps only in-frame clones here, not all; method: immunoSEQ multiplex PCR. The DNA was the basis for D and trimming; V, J and clone size are from that table. Here the sample spans 95,000 to 130,000 clones, 90% being singletons. The sequenced material came from peripheral blood. The sequence derives from a human donor with active COVID-19. The donor label of this sample is uncertain.

The CDR3 loop reads CASSFGGTVGNQPQHF. The CDR3 coding sequence is TGTGCCAGCAGCTTCGGGGGAACAGTTGGCAATCAGCCCCAGCATTTT. The J gene is TRBJ1-5, the V gene TRBV7-2; D may be TRBD1 (5 bases). This CDR3 has 16 amino acids. V lost 3 bases, J lost 2 bases, and 14 bases lay in between. Germline V gives CDR1 SGHTA, CDR2 FQGNSA.